This T cell receptor beta chain was captured by sequencing in a study of T-cell memory formation after mild COVID-19. The study, taken as a whole, reports: Researchers could not confirm that second-wave clones peaking on day 37 targeted SARS-CoV-2. There was a balanced CD4/CD8 profile in clones contracting day 15 to 85, and later expanders leaned CD4+.

The CDR3 contains 17 residues. The junction had 10 bases not matched to a gene; V was cut back by 2 bases and J by 4 bases. Germline V gives CDR1 SGHRS, CDR2 YFSETQ. TCRdb itself ran the 5' RACE reads through MiXCR, one entry per CDR3 protein. The data show 550,000 to 600,000 distinct CDR3 sequences, less than 25% seen once. This clonotype was counted a few times. Its specificity is not known. The chain is built from TRBV5-1 and TRBJ2-7, with TRBD2 matching over 12 bases. This clonotype originated in an adult woman who had mild COVID-19 (a few samples of this study predate the infection). Cell type and time point are not known. The specimen sequenced was PBMCs or a T cell subset sorted from them (not recorded which). The CDR3 region is CASSFGITSGRPYEQYF. CDR3 DNA: TGCGCCAGCAGCTTCGGCATCACTAGCGGGAGGCCGTACGAGCAGTACTTC.